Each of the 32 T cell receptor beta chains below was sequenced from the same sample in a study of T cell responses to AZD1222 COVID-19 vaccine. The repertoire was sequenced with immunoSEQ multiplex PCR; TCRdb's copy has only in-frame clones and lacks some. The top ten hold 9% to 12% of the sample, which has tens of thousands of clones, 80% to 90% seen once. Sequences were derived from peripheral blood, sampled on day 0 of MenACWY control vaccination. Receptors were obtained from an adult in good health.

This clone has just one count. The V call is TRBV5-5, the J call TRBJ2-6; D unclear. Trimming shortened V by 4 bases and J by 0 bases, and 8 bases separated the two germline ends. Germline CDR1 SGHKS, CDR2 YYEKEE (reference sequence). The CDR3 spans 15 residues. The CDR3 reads CASSPPTSGANVLTF. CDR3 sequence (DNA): TGTGCCAGCAGCCCCCCGACCTCTGGGGCCAACGTCCTGACTTTC.

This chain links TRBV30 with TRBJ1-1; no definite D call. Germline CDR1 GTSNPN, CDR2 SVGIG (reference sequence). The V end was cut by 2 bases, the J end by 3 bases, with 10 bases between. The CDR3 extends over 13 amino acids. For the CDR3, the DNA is TGTGCCTGGAGTACCGGGTCCGACACTGAAGCTTTCTTT. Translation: CAWSTGSDTEAFF.

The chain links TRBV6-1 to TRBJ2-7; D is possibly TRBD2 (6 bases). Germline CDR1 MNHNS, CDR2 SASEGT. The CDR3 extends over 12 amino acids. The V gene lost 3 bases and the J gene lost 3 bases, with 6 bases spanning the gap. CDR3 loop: CASSEEGYEQYF. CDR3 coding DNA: TGTGCCAGCAGTGAGGAGGGCTACGAGCAGTACTTC.

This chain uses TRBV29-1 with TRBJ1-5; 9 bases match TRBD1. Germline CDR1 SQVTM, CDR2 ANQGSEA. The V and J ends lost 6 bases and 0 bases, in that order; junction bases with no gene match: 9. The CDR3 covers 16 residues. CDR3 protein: CSVGTGQGYSNQPQHF. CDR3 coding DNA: TGCAGCGTAGGGACAGGGCAGGGATATAGCAATCAGCCCCAGCATTTT.

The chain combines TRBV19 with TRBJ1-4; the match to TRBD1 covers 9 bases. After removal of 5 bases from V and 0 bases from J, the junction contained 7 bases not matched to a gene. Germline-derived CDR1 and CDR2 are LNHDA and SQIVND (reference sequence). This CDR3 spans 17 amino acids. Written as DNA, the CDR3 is TGTGCCAGTAGTCGAACCGGGACAGGGACAACTAATGAAAAACTGTTTTTT. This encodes CASSRTGTGTTNEKLFF.

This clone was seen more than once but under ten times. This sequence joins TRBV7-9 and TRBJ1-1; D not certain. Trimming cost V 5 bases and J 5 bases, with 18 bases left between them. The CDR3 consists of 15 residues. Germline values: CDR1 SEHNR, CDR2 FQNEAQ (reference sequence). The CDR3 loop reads CASSPGRPGETEAFF. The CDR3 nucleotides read TGTGCCAGCAGCCCCGGACGGCCTGGAGAGACTGAAGCTTTCTTT.

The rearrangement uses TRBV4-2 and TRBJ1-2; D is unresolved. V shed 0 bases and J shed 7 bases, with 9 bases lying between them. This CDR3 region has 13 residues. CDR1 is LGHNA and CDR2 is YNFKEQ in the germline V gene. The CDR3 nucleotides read TGTGCCAGCAGCCAAGATCCCGGGTCTGGCTACACCTTC. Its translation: CASSQDPGSGYTF.

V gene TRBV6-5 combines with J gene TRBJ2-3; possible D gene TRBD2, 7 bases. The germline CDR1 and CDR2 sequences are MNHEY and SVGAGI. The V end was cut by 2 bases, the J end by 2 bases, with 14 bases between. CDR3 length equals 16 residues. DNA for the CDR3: TGTGCCAGCAGTTACGTGGGGGGGCCTCTCACAGATACGCAGTATTTT. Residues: CASSYVGGPLTDTQYF.

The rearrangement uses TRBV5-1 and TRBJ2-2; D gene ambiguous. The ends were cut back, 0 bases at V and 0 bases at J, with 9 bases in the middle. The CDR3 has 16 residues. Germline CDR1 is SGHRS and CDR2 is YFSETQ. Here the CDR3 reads CASSLGGRPNTGELFF. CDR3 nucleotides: TGCGCCAGCAGCTTGGGCGGACGCCCGAACACCGGGGAGCTGTTTTTT. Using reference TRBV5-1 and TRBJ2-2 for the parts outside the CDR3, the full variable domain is KAGVTQTPRYLIKTRGQQVTLSCSPISGHRSVSWYQQTPGQGLQFLFEYFSETQRNKGNFPGRFSGRQFSNSRSEMNVSTLELGDSALYLCASSLGGRPNTGELFFGEGSRLTVL.

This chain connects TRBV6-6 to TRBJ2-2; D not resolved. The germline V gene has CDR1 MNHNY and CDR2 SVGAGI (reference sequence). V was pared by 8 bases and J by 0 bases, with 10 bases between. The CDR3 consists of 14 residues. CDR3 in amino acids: CASRIGANTGELFF. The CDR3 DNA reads TGTGCCAGCCGAATCGGAGCGAACACCGGGGAGCTGTTTTTT.

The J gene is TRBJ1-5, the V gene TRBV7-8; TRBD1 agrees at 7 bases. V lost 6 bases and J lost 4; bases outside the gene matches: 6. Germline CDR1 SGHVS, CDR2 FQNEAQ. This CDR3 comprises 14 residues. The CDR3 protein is CASRAGQTNQPQHF. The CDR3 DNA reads TGTGCCAGCAGGGCGGGACAGACTAATCAGCCCCAGCATTTT.

DNA for the CDR3: TGTGCCAGTAATGTACAGGGGGCTGGAAACACCATATATTTT. Translating gives CASNVQGAGNTIYF. J is TRBJ1-3 and V is TRBV19, with 8 bases lining up with TRBD1. CDR3 length: 14 residues. Unmatched junction bases numbered 4, after V lost 7 bases and J lost 2 bases. The germline gives CDR1 LNHDA, CDR2 SQIVND (reference sequence).

CDR3 loop: CASTGQGNSPLHF. The CDR3 DNA follows: TGTGCCAGCACGGGACAGGGAAATTCACCCCTCCACTTT. The chain is built from TRBV2 and TRBJ1-6; TRBD1 agrees at 9 bases. The V gene's germline CDR1 is SNHLY and CDR2 FYNNEI. V was clipped by 7 bases and J by 7 bases; unmatched bases: 2. The CDR3 is 13 amino acids.

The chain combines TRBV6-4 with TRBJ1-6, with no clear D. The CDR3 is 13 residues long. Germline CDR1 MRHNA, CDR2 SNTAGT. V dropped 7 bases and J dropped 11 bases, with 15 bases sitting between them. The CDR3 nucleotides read TGTGCCAGCAATCTGCAGTTCTATGCACCCCTCCACTTT. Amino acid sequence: CASNLQFYAPLHF.

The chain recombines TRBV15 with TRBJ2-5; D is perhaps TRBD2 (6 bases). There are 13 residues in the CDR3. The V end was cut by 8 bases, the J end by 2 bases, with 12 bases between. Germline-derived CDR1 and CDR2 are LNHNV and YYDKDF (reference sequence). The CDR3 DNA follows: TGTGCCACCCGGGCGGAGGGACAAGAGACCCAGTACTTC. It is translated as CATRAEGQETQYF.

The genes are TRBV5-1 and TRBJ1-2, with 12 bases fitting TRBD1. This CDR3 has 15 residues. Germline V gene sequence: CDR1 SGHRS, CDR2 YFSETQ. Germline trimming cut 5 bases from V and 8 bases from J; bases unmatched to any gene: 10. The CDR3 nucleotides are TGCGCCAGCAGTCCATCCGGGACAGGGGGCTTGGGCTACACCTTC. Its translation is CASSPSGTGGLGYTF.

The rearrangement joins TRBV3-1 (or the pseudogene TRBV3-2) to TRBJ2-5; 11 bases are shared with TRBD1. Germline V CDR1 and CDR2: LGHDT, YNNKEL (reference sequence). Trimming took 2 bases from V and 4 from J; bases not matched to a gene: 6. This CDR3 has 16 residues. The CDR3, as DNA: TGTGCCAGCAGCCAACCGGACAGGGGGCTAGGAGAGACCCAGTACTTC. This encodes CASSQPDRGLGETQYF.

CDR3 DNA sequence: TGCGCCAGCAGGTTCACAGGGGAGGGAGCAGATACGCAGTATTTT. This encodes CASRFTGEGADTQYF. V gene TRBV5-1 combines with J gene TRBJ2-3, with D perhaps being TRBD1 or TRBD2 (7 bases each). This CDR3 is 15 amino acids long. Germline V CDR1 and CDR2: SGHRS, YFSETQ. Trimming shortened V by 5 bases and J by 4 bases, and 17 bases separated the two germline ends.

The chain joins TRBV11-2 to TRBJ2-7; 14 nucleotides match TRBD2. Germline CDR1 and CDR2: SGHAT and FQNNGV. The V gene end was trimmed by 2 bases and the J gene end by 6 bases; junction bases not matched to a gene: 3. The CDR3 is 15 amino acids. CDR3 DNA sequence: TGTGCCAGCAGCTTAACGGGACTAGCGGGGGTCGAGCAGTACTTC. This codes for CASSLTGLAGVEQYF.

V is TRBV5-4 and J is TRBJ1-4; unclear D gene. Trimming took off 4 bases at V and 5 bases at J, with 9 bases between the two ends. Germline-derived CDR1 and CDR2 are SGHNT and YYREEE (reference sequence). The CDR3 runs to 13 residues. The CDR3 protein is CASSRAPNEKLFF. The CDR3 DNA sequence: TGTGCCAGCAGCAGGGCTCCCAATGAAAAACTGTTTTTT.

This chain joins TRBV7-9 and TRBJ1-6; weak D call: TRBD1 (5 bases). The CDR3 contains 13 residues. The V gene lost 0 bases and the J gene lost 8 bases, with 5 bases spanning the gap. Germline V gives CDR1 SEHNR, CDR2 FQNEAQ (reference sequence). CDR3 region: CASSLAGDSPLHF. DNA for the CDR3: TGTGCCAGCAGCTTAGCAGGGGATTCACCCCTCCACTTT.

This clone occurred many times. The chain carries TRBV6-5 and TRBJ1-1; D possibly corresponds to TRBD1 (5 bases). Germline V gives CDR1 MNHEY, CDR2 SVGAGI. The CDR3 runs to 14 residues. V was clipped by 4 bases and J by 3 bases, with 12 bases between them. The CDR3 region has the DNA TGTGCCAGCAGTTTTTTTGAGGGGTACACTGAAGCTTTCTTT. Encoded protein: CASSFFEGYTEAFF.

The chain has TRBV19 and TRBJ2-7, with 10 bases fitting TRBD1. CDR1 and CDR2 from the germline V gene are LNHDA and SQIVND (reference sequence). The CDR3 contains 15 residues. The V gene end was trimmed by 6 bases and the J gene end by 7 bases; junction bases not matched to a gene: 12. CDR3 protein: CASSLNRDRGFEQYF. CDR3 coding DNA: TGTGCCAGTAGCTTAAACCGGGACAGGGGATTTGAGCAGTACTTC.

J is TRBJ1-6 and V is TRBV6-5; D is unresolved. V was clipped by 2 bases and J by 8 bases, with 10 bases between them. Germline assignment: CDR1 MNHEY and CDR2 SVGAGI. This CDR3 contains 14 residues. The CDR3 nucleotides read TGTGCCAGCAGTTACGGGCCTTGGGATTCACCCCTCCACTTT. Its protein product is CASSYGPWDSPLHF.

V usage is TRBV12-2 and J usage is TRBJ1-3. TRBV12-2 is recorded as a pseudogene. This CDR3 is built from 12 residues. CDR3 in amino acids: CGEGSSGNTIYF. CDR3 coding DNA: TGTGGGGAGGGAAGCTCTGGAAACACCATATATTTT.

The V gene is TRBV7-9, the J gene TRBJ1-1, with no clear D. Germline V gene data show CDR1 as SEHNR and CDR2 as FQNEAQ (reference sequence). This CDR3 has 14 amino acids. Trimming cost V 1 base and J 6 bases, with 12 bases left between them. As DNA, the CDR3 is TGTGCCAGCAGCTTAGTCCTTGAGGGTTCTGAAGCTTTCTTT. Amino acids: CASSLVLEGSEAFF.

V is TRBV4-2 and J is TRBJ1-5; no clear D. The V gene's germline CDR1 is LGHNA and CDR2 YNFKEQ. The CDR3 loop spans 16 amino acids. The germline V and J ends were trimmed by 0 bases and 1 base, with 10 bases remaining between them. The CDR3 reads CASSQEAGESNQPQHF. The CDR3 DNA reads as TGTGCCAGCAGCCAAGAGGCCGGGGAAAGCAATCAGCCCCAGCATTTT.

Here the CDR3 DNA reads TGTGCTAGTGGTTCTGACAGGGGTGAGACCCAGTACTTC. Its protein is CASGSDRGETQYF. The chain carries TRBV12-5 and TRBJ2-5; 8 bases line up with TRBD1. Germline V CDR1 and CDR2: LGHNT, FRNRAP. Trimming cost V 4 bases and J 5 bases; bases outside gene matches: 3. This CDR3 is built from 13 residues.

The CDR3 nucleotides are TGTGCCTGGAGTTCACTAGGGACAGGGGAAACTGAAGCTTTCTTT. It yields the protein CAWSSLGTGETEAFF. The chain combines TRBV30 with TRBJ1-1, with 10 bases fitting TRBD1. The CDR3 spans 15 residues. The V gene end was trimmed by 2 bases and the J gene end by 5 bases; junction bases not matched to a gene: 8. CDR1 and CDR2 (germline): GTSNPN, SVGIG (reference sequence). The whole variable domain, remainder taken from reference TRBV30 and TRBJ1-1, is SQTIHQWPATLVQPVGSPLSLECTVEGTSNPNLYWYRQAAGRGLQLLFYSVGIGQISSEVPQNLSASRPQDRQFILSSKKLLLSDSGFYLCAWSSLGTGETEAFFGQGTRLTVV.

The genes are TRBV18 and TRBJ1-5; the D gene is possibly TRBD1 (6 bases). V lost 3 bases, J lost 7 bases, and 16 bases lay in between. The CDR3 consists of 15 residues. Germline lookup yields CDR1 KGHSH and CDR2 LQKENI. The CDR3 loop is CASSPSGDRSQPQHF. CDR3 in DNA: TGTGCCAGCTCACCGTCAGGGGATAGATCGCAGCCCCAGCATTTT. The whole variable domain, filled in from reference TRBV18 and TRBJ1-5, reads NAGVMQNPRHLVRRRGQEARLRCSPMKGHSHVYWYRQLPEEGLKFMVYLQKENIIDESGMPKERFSAEFPKEGPSILRIQQVVRGDSAAYFCASSPSGDRSQPQHFGDGTRLSIL.

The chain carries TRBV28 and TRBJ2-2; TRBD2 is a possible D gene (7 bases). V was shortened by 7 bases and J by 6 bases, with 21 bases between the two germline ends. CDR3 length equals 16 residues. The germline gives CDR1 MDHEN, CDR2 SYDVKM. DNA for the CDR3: TGTGCCAGCACCCCACGGGGCCGGGGGGCGGCCGGGGAGCTGTTTTTT. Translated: CASTPRGRGAAGELFF.

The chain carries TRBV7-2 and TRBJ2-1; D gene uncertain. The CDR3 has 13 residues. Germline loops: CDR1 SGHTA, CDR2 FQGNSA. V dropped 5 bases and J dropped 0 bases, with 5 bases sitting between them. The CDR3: CASSPTSYNEQFF. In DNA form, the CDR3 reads TGTGCCAGCAGCCCCACCTCCTACAATGAGCAGTTCTTC.